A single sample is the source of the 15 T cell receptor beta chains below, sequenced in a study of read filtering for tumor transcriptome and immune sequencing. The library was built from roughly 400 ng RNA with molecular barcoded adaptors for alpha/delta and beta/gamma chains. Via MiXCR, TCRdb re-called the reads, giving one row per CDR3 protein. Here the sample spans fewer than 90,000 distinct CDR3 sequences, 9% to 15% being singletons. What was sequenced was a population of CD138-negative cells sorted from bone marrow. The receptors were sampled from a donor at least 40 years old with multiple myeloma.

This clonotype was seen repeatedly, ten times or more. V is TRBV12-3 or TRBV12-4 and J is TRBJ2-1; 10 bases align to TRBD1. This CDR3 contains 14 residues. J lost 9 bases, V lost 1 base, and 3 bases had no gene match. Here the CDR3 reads CASSLGTGGIEQFF. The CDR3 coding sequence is TGTGCCAGCAGTTTAGGGACAGGGGGTATTGAGCAGTTCTTC.

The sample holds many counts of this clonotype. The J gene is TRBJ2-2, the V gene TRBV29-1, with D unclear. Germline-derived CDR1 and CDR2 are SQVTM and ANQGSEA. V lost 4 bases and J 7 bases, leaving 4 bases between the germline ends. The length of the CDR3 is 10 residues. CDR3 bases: TGCAGCGTTGTTGGCGGGGAGCTGTTTTTT. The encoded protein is CSVVGGELFF.

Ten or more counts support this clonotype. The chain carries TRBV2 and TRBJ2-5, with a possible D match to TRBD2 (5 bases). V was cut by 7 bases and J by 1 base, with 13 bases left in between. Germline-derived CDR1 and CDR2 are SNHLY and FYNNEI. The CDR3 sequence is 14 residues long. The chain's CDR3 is CASKRESTQETQYF. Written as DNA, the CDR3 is TGTGCCAGCAAGAGGGAGTCAACCCAAGAGACCCAGTACTTC.

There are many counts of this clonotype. CDR3 residues: CASSLLHRGNQPQHF. The CDR3 nucleotides are TGTGCCAGCAGTTTGCTTCACAGGGGAAATCAGCCCCAGCATTTT. The V call is TRBV28, the J call TRBJ1-5; 7 nucleotides agree with TRBD1. The CDR3 extends over 15 amino acids. CDR1 is MDHEN, CDR2 SYDVKM, per germline. The junction had 6 bases not matched to a gene; V was cut back by 3 bases and J by 4 bases.

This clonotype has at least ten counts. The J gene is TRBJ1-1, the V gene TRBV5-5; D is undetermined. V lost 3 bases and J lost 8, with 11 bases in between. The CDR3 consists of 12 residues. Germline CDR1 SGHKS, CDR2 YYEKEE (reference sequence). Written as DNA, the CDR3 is TGTGCCAGCAGCTATGGCGAGAGAGAAGCTTTCTTT. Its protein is CASSYGEREAFF.

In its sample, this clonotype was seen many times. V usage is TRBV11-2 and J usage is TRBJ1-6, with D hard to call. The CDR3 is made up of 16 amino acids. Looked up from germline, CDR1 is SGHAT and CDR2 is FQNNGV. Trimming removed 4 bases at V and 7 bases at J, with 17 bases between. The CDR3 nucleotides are TGTGCCAGCAGCTCAACAATGCGAGTGGGGAATTCACCCCTCCACTTT. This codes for CASSSTMRVGNSPLHF.

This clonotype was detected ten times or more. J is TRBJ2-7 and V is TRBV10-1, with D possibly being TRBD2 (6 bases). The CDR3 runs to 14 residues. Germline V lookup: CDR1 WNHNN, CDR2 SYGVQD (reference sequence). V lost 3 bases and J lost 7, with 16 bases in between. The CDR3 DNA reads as TGCGCCAGCAGTGAATCAGGCGGGGCAAGGGAGCAGTACTTC. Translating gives CASSESGGAREQYF.

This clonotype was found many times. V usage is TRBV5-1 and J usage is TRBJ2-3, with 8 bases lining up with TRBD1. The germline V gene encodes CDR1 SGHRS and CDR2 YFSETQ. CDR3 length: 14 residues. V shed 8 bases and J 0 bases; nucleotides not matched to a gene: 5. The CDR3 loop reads CASRGQGSTDTQYF. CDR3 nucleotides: TGCGCCAGTCGCGGACAGGGAAGCACAGATACGCAGTATTTT. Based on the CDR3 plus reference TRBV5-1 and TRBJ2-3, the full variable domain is KAGVTQTPRYLIKTRGQQVTLSCSPISGHRSVSWYQQTPGQGLQFLFEYFSETQRNKGNFPGRFSGRQFSNSRSEMNVSTLELGDSALYLCASRGQGSTDTQYFGPGTRLTVL.

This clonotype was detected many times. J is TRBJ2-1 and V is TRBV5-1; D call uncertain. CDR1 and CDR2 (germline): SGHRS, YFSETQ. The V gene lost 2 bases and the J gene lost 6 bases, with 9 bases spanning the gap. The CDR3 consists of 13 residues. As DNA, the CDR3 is TGCGCCAGCAGCTTTGGTTTGGGCAATGAGCAGTTCTTC. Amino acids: CASSFGLGNEQFF.

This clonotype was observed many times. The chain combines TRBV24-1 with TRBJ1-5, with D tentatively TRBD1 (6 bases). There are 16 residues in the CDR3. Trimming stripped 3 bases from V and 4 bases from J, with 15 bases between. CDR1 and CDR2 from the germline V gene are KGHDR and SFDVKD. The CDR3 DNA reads TGTGCCACCAGTGATCGGGGGCGGGGTTGGAATCAGCCCCAGCATTTT. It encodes CATSDRGRGWNQPQHF.

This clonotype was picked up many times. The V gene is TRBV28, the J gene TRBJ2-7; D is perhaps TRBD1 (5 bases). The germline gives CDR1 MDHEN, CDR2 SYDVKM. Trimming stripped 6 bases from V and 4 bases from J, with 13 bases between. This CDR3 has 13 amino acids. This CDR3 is CASSRTPVYEQYF. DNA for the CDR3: TGTGCCAGCAGCCGGACACCCGTATACGAGCAGTACTTC.

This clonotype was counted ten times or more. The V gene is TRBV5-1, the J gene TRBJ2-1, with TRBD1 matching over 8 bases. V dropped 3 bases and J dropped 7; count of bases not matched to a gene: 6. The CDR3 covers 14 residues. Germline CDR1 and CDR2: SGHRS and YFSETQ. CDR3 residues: CASSSRDRRNEQFF. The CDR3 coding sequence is TGCGCCAGCAGCTCCCGGGACAGGCGAAATGAGCAGTTCTTC.

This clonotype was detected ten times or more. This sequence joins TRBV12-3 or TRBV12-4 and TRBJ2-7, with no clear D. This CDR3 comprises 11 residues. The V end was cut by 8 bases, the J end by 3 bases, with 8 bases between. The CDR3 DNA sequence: TGTGCCAGCGGAACTCACTACGAGCAGTACTTC. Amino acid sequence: CASGTHYEQYF.

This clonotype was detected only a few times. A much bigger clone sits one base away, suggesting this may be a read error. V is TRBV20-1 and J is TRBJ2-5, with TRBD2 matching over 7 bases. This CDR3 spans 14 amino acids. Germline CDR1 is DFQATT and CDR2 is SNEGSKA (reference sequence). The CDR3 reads CNARDPGRQETQYF. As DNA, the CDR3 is TGCAATGCTAGGGACCCCGGGAGGCAAGAGACCCAGTACTTC.

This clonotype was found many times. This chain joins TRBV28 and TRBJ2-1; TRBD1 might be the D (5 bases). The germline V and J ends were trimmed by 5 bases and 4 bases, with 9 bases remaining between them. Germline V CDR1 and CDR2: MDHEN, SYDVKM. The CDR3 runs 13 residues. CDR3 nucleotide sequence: TGTGCCAGCAGTCAAGACAGATACAATGAGCAGTTCTTC. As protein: CASSQDRYNEQFF.